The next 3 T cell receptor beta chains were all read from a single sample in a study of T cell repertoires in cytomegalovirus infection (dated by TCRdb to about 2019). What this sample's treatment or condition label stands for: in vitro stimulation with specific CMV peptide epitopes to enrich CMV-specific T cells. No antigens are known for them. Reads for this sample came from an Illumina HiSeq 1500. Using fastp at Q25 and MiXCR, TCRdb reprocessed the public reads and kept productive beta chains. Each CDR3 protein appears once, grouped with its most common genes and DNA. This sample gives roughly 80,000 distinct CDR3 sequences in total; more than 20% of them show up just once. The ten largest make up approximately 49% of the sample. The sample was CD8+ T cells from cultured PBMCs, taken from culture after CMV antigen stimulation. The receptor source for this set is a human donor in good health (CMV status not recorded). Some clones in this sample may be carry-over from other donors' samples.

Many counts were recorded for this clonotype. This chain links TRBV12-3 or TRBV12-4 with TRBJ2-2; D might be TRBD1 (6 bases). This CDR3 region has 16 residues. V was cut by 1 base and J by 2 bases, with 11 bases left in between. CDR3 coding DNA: TGTGCCAGCAGTTTAGGGGCAGGGGACAACACCGGGGAGCTGTTTTTT. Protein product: CASSLGAGDNTGELFF.

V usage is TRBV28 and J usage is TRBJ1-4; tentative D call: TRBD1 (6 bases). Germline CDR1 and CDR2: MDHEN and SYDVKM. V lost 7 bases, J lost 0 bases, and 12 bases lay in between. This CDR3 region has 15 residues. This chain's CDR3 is CASIEQGATNEKLFF. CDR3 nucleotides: TGTGCCAGCATAGAACAGGGTGCAACTAATGAAAAACTGTTTTTT.

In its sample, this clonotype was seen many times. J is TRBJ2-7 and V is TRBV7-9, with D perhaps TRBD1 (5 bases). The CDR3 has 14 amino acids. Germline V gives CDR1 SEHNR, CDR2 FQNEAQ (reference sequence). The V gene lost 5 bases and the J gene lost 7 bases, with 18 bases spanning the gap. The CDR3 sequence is CASSIQQAYGEQYF. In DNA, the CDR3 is TGTGCCAGCAGCATCCAACAGGCCTATGGGGAGCAGTACTTC.